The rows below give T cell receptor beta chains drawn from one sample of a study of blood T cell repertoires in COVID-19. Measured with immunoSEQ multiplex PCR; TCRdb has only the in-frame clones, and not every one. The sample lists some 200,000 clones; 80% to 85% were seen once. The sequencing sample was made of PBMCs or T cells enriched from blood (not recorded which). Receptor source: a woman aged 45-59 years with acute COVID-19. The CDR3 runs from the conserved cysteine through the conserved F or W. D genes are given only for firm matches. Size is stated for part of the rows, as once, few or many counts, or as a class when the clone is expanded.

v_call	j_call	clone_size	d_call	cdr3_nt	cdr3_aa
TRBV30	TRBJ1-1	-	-	TGTGCCTGGAGTTTCTTTATTATTACAGAAGCTTTCTTT	CAWSFFIITEAFF
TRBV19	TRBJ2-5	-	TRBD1	TGTGCCACCCGGGACAGGGGAGAAGAGACCCAGTACTTC	CATRDRGEETQYF
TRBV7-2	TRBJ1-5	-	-	TGTGCCAGCAGCTTACAGGGTCCTCAGCCCCAGCATTTT	CASSLQGPQPQHF
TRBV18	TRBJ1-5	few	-	TGTGCCAGCTCAGCCAACAGGGCAAATCAGCCCCAGCATTTT	CASSANRANQPQHF
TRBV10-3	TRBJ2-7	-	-	TGTGCCATCAGTGAGAACGGGAACGAGCAGTACTTC	CAISENGNEQYF
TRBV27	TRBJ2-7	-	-	TGTGCCAGCAGTTATGCGGGGGAGCAGTACTTC	CASSYAGEQYF
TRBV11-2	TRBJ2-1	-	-	TGTGCCAGCAGCTCGAGTTGGGAGCAGTTCTTC	CASSSSWEQFF
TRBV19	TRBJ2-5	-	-	TGTGCCAGTAGTAACAGGGCGTCCCAAGAGACCCAGTACTTC	CASSNRASQETQYF
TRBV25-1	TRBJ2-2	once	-	TGTGCCAGCAGGGGGACGGACAGGAACACCGGGGAGCTGTTTTTT	CASRGTDRNTGELFF
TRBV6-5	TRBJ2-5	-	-	TGTGCCAGCAGCTTACGAGGGATGGAGACCCAGTACTTC	CASSLRGMETQYF
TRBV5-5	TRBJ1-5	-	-	TGTGCCAGCAGCTTGGGCTTGGCAGGGAATCAGCCCCAGCATTTT	CASSLGLAGNQPQHF
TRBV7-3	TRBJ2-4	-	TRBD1	TGTGCCAGCAGCGCGACCCTCGGGACAGGGGGCGATGGGTCCAAAAACATTCAGTACTTC	CASSATLGTGGDGSKNIQYF
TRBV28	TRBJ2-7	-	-	TGTGCCAGCAGTTTCTCTTCGAGAGGTCTCTTTTACGAGCAGTACTTC	CASSFSSRGLFYEQYF
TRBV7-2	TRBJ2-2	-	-	TGTGCCAGCAGCCCCCATTTAGCAGGGGCCGGGGAGCTGTTTTTT	CASSPHLAGAGELFF
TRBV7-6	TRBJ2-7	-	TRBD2	TGTGCCAGCAGCTTAGCTTTGGCTAGCGGGAGGCCTGACTACGAGCAGTACTTC	CASSLALASGRPDYEQYF
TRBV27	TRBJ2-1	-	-	TGTGCCAGCAGTCAACCGGGACTCTACAATGAGCAGTTCTTC	CASSQPGLYNEQFF
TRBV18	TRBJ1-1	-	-	TGTGCCAGCTCTGACCGATCAGGGGAATCAGCTTTCTTT	CASSDRSGESAFF
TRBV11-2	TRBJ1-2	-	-	TGTGCCAGCAGCTTAATTTCCCAGGGGGGCTACACCTTC	CASSLISQGGYTF
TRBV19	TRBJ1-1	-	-	TGTGCCAGTAGTATTTCGGGGATTAAGACTGAAGCTTTCTTT	CASSISGIKTEAFF
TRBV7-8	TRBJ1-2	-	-	TGTGCCAGCAGCCGGTCCCCGCGGGCCATAACCTTC	CASSRSPRAITF
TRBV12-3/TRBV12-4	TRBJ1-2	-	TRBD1	TGTGCCAGCAGCCCGGACAGGATCTATGGCTACACCTTC	CASSPDRIYGYTF
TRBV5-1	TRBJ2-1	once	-	TGCGCCAGCAGCCTCCATTCGGGGGGCGTAGGAAGTGAGCAGTTCTTC	CASSLHSGGVGSEQFF
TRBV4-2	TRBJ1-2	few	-	TGTGCCAGCAGCCATGGGGCTATATATGGCTACACCTTC	CASSHGAIYGYTF
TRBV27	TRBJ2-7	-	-	TGTGCCAGCAGTTCCAACAGGCGATCCTACGAGCAGTACTTC	CASSSNRRSYEQYF
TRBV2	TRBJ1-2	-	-	TGTGCCAGCAGTGACCGGGTTCGGGACTATGGCTACACCTTC	CASSDRVRDYGYTF
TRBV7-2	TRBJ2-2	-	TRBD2	TGTGCCAGCAGCTCACAAGGGGGTAGCGGGAGGCAGAACACCGGGGAGCTGTTTTTT	CASSSQGGSGRQNTGELFF
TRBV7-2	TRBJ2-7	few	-	TGTGCCAGCAGGCCGAGCGGACTTTACGAGCAGTACTTC	CASRPSGLYEQYF
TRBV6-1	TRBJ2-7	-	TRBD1	TGTGCCAGCAAGAGGACAGGGGCCTACGAGCAGTACTTC	CASKRTGAYEQYF
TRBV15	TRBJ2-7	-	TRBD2	TGTGCCACCAGCAGAGATCTTAGGAGGCTAGCGGGAGAGCAGTACTTC	CATSRDLRRLAGEQYF
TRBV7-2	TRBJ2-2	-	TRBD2	TGTGCCAGCAGACCGGGACTAGCGGGGGGTCCAGCCGGGGAGCTGTTTTTT	CASRPGLAGGPAGELFF
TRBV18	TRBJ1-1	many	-	TGTGCCAGCTCACCACTGGGCAGGCCCTTGAACACTGAAGCTTTCTTT	CASSPLGRPLNTEAFF
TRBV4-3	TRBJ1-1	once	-	TGCGCCAGCAGCCAGCCCGGACTTGCCGAAGCTTTCTTT	CASSQPGLAEAFF
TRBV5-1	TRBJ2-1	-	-	TGCGCCAGCAGCCAGGACTTAGTAAACAATGAGCAGTTCTTC	CASSQDLVNNEQFF
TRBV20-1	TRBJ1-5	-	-	TGCAGTGCTAGTCAAGGGGTGAATCAGCCCCAGCATTTT	CSASQGVNQPQHF
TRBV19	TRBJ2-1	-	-	TGTGCCAGTAGTGATTCAGGGGTCGAGCAGTTCTTC	CASSDSGVEQFF